This TCR beta chain was obtained from a study of blood T cells in healthy people across ages. The V end lost 0 bases, the J end lost 8 bases, and 19 bases lay between the germline ends. The CDR3 runs to 15 residues. CDR1 and CDR2 (germline): SQVTM, ANQGSEA. A second PCR of about 7 to 12 cycles used a sample-barcoded 5' primer and a J-beta primer mix. TCRdb passed the 5' RACE reads through MiXCR, listing each CDR3 protein once. The sample has over a million distinct CDR3 sequences, approximately 59% seen once. J is TRBJ1-1 and V is TRBV29-1; D is ambiguous. Specimen: blood. This receptor was obtained from a man younger than 35 in good health. CDR3 DNA: TGCAGCGTTGAAGATTTGGTCTTTGGCGTAGCGGAAGCTTTCTTT. Translating gives CSVEDLVFGVAEAFF.